Each of the 8 T cell receptor beta chains below was sequenced from the same sample in a study of blood T cell repertoires in COVID-19. Clones were read by immunoSEQ multiplex PCR, and TCRdb kept only the in-frame ones, dropping some. The data contain some 150,000 clones, 80% to 90% of them seen just once; the ten biggest clones take up 2.5% to 4%. Material: peripheral blood. These receptor sequences come from an older man with acute or convalescent COVID-19.

V gene TRBV28 combines with J gene TRBJ2-1; a possible D gene is TRBD2 (6 bases). Trimming stripped 8 bases from V and 7 bases from J, with 18 bases between. The germline V gene encodes CDR1 MDHEN and CDR2 SYDVKM. The CDR3 runs to 14 residues. The CDR3 DNA reads as TGTGCCAGCCGTCTCGGTGGGGGGAGTAATGAGCAGTTCTTC. Its translation: CASRLGGGSNEQFF.

V and J are TRBV4-2 and TRBJ2-7; 12 nucleotides align to TRBD2. CDR1 and CDR2 from the germline V gene are LGHNA and YNFKEQ. The CDR3 sequence is 16 residues long. V trimming: 5 bases; J trimming: 1 base; junction bases outside the gene matches: 6. The CDR3 loop reads CASSTTSGRGSYEQYF. The CDR3 bases are TGTGCCAGCAGCACGACTAGCGGGAGAGGTTCCTACGAGCAGTACTTC.

This rearrangement joins TRBV5-4 to TRBJ1-1, with a possible D match to TRBD1 (5 bases). The CDR3 is 15 amino acids. Trimming pared 4 bases from V and 1 base from J, leaving 14 bases between. The germline gives CDR1 SGHNT, CDR2 YYREEE (reference sequence). The CDR3 loop is CASSRPPQGNTEAFF. CDR3 DNA sequence: TGTGCCAGCAGCCGGCCCCCGCAGGGGAACACTGAAGCTTTCTTT.

J is TRBJ1-1 and V is TRBV7-9; 8 bases are a match to TRBD1. The CDR3 has 16 residues. In germline, CDR1 is SEHNR, CDR2 FQNEAQ (reference sequence). With 5 bases clipped from V and 1 base from J, the junction kept 9 bases outside the gene matches. This CDR3 reads CASSQGAGGPNTEAFF. As DNA, the CDR3 is TGTGCCAGCAGCCAAGGGGCAGGGGGCCCGAACACTGAAGCTTTCTTT.

The chain links TRBV11-2 to TRBJ1-1; D gene ambiguous. Germline V gene sequence: CDR1 SGHAT, CDR2 FQNNGV. V lost 0 bases and J lost 1, with 6 bases in between. This CDR3 is built from 14 residues. CDR3 in amino acids: CASSLEGRNTEAFF. The CDR3 DNA is TGTGCCAGCAGCTTAGAGGGCAGGAACACTGAAGCTTTCTTT.

The gene calls are TRBV7-2 and TRBJ2-1; the D gene is possibly TRBD2 (6 bases). The V gene lost 2 bases and the J gene lost 8 bases, with 19 bases spanning the gap. The length of the CDR3 is 16 residues. Germline V CDR1 and CDR2: SGHTA, FQGNSA. Here the CDR3 DNA reads TGTGCCAGCAGCTTAAGGCCAGCGGGTCAACCGGATGAGCAGTTCTTC. Protein: CASSLRPAGQPDEQFF.

V is TRBV28 and J is TRBJ2-3; 7 bases are a match to TRBD2. Germline V gene data show CDR1 as MDHEN and CDR2 as SYDVKM. V lost 5 bases, J lost 2 bases, and 4 bases stayed unmatched. This CDR3 is built from 14 residues. The CDR3 bases are TGTGCCAGCAGTAGAGCGGGGTACACAGATACGCAGTATTTT. Translated: CASSRAGYTDTQYF. The full variable domain, in which reference TRBV28 and TRBJ2-3 provide the parts outside the CDR3, is DVKVTQSSRYLVKRTGEKVFLECVQDMDHENMFWYRQDPGLGLRLIYFSYDVKMKEKGDIPEGYSVSREKKERFSLILESASTNQTSMYLCASSRAGYTDTQYFGPGTRLTVL.

V is TRBV6-6 and J is TRBJ1-1, with TRBD1 as a possible D gene (6 bases). The CDR3 sequence is 14 residues long. V was cut by 4 bases and J by 1 base, with 10 bases left in between. Looked up from germline, CDR1 is MNHNY and CDR2 is SVGAGI (reference sequence). CDR3 sequence (DNA): TGTGCCAGCAGTTTAGGACAGCAGAACACTGAAGCTTTCTTT. Its protein product is CASSLGQQNTEAFF.